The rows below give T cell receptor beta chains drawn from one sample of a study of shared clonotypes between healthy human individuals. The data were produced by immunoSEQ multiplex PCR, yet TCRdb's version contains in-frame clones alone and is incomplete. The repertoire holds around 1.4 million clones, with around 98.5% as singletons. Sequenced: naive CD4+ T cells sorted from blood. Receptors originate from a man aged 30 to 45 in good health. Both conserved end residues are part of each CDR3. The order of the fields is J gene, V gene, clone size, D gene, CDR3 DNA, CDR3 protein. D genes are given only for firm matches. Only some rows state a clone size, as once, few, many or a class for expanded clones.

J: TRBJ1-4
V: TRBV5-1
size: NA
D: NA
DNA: TGCGCCAGCAGCCCGGGACGGATGGAAAAACTGTTTTTT
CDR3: CASSPGRMEKLFF

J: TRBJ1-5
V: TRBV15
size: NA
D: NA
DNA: TGTGCCACCAGCAGGGGCGGCAATCAGCCCCAGCATTTT
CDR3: CATSRGGNQPQHF

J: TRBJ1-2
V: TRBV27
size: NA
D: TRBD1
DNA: TGTGCCAGCAGTCCCTACGGGACAGGACGTATCGGCTACACCTTC
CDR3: CASSPYGTGRIGYTF

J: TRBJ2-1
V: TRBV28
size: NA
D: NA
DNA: TGTGCCAGCAGTGTGATCCCGAAGGTGGATGAGCAGTTCTTC
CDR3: CASSVIPKVDEQFF

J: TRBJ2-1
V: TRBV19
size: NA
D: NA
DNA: TGTGCCAGTAGTATAGCCTCGGAGTGGCAGTTCTTC
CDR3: CASSIASEWQFF

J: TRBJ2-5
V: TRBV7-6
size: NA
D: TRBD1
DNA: TGTGCCAGCAGCTTAGGTCCGGGACAGGGGCAAGAGACCCAGTACTTC
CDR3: CASSLGPGQGQETQYF

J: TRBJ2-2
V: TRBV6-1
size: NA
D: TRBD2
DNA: TGTGCCAGCAGTGTTCCAGCGGGAAACACCGGGGAGCTGTTTTTT
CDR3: CASSVPAGNTGELFF

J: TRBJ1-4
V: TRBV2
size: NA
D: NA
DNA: TGTGCCACACACAGGGATAATGAAAAACTGTTTTTT
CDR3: CATHRDNEKLFF

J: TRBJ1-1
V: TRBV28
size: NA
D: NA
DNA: TGTGCCAGCAGTTTGGCAGGTCAAGGGAACTTCTTT
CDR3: CASSLAGQGNFF

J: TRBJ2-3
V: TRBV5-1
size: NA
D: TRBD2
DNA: TGCGCCAGCAGTCGACTAGCCAATGGAGTCCCAGATACGCAGTATTTT
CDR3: CASSRLANGVPDTQYF

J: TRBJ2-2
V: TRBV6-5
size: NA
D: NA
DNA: TGTGCCAGCGCTAATCCGGGGGCGTGGGAGCTGTTTTTT
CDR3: CASANPGAWELFF

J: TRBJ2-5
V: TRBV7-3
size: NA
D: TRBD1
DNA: TGTGCCAGCAGCTTAGGGGACAGGGTGGAGACCCAGTACTTC
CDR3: CASSLGDRVETQYF

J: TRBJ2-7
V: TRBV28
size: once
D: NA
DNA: TGTGCCAGCAGTGTCACGGGGGAGCCGATAAACTACGAGCAGTACTTC
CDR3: CASSVTGEPINYEQYF

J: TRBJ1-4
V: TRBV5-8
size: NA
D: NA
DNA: TGTGCCAGCCAGAGTCTCGGGTTCTCAGGACCATCGGAAAAACTGTTTTTT
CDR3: CASQSLGFSGPSEKLFF

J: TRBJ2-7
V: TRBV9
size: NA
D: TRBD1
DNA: TGTGCCAGCAGCCTCGGGGACAGGGAAACCTACGAGCAGTACTTC
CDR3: CASSLGDRETYEQYF

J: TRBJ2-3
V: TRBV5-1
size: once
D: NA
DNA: TGCGCCAGCAGCCCTGGACTCATGAACACAGATACGCAGTATTTT
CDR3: CASSPGLMNTDTQYF

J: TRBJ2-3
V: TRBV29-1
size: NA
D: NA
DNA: TGCAGCGTTGGCTGGACGCAGTATTTT
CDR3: CSVGWTQYF

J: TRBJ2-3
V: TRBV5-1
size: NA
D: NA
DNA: TGCGCCAGCAGTTCGGACTTAGATACGCAGTATTTT
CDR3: CASSSDLDTQYF

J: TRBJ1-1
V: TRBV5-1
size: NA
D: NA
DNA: TGCGCCAGCAGGGGGTCTTTGAACACTGAAGCTTTCTTT
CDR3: CASRGSLNTEAFF

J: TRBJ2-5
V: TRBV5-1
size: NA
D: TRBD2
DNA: TGCGCCAGCAGCCGACTAGCGGGACGACAAGAGACCCAGTACTTC
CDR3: CASSRLAGRQETQYF

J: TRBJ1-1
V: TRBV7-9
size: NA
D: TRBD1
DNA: TGTGCCAGCAGCCGCAGTCCCGGGACAGGGCCGAACACTGAAGCTTTCTTT
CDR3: CASSRSPGTGPNTEAFF

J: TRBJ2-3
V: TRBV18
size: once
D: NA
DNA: TGTGCCAGCTCACCACGGGGAGCCAGCACAGATACGCAGTATTTT
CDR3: CASSPRGASTDTQYF

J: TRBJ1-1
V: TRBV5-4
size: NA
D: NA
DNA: TGTGCCAGCAGCTCTTATTCGACCCTGAACACTGAAGCTTTCTTT
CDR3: CASSSYSTLNTEAFF

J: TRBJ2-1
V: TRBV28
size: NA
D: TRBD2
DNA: TGTGCCAGCAGTTTGTTGCGGGAGGGCAGGGGCAATGAGCAGTTCTTC
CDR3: CASSLLREGRGNEQFF

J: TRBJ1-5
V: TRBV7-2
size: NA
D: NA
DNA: TGTGCCAGCAGCTTAGAAAGGGCGGGTAGCAATCAGCCCCAGCATTTT
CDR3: CASSLERAGSNQPQHF

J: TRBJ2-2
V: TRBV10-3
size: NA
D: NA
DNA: TGTGCCATCAGTGACGGGACAACTAACACCGGGGAGCTGTTTTTT
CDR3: CAISDGTTNTGELFF

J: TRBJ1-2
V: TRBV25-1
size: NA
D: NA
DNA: TGTGCCAGCAGTGAATATAGCACTGGCTACACCTTC
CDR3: CASSEYSTGYTF

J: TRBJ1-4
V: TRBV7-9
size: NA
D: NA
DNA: TGTGCCAGCAGCTTAACGTGGGGGGATGAAAAACTGTTTTTT
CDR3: CASSLTWGDEKLFF